The source of this T cell receptor beta chain is a study of T cell repertoires in cytomegalovirus infection. Turning to the study itself: The study used recently identified HLA-C-restricted and well-studied HLA-B-restricted CMV epitopes.

TCRdb re-analysed the reads in MiXCR, keeping a single row per CDR3 protein. The top ten clones hold 20% of a sample with hundreds of thousands of distinct CDR3 sequences, approximately 32% of them seen once. Germline V gene sequence: CDR1 SEHNR, CDR2 FQNEAQ (reference sequence). Trimming took 7 bases from V and 1 from J, leaving 12 bases between them. This CDR3 is built from 14 residues. About this clonotype: Its antigen is currently unknown.

The V gene is TRBV7-9, the J gene TRBJ2-3; D could derive from TRBD1 or TRBD2 (5 bases each). The sample consisted of cultured PBMCs, taken from culture after CMV antigen stimulation. The sequence came from a human donor in good health (CMV status not recorded). Some clones in this sample may be carry-over from other donors' samples. This CDR3 reads CASNLQGGTDTQYF. The CDR3 DNA is TGTGCCAGCAACCTCCAGGGAGGCACAGATACGCAGTATTTT.